This entry describes one T cell receptor beta chain. There is no known antigen for this receptor. At one end the junction does not follow the germline gene, possibly because of a read error. The library was generated by 5' RACE. Sequencing used an Illumina HiSeq 2000. A universal primer binding site was added through template switching, and the final cDNA carried a unique molecular identifier so that TCR cDNA molecules could be counted accurately. Specific primers in the conserved constant-segment region were used to synthesize first-strand cDNA for the TCR alpha and beta chains. To control for contamination, each cDNA library was double barcoded with a SMART-Mk sample barcode plus Illumina barcodes. Two successive PCR steps introduced TruSeq adapter sequences along with Illumina sample barcodes. The TCR alpha and beta cDNA libraries were sequenced on the Illumina HiSeq platform using custom primers. As for how the authors treated the data: MiGEC processed the raw reads to extract unique molecular identifiers, while MiXCR was used to determine the CDR3 positions. For each individual, recombination models were inferred using an EM algorithm with the repgenHMM and IGoR tools. The tcR package in R was used for shared clonotype analysis, with sharing normalized by the product of cloneset sizes. To study raw recombination without the effects of thymic and clonal selection, out-of-frame nonproductive sequences were analyzed. Through fastp at Q25 and MiXCR, TCRdb rebuilt clones from the public reads, retaining in-frame beta chains. Each entry merges the rows of one CDR3 protein and shows their most common DNA and genes. The V and J calls reflect TCRdb's pipeline rather than the authors' work. For this sample the table gives around 1.7 million distinct CDR3 sequences, of which roughly 35% were detected only once. The ten largest clones take up more than 0.25% of the sample.

This entry belongs to a study of identical twins (dated by TCRdb to about 2016). For context, the study as a whole: To test whether fetal clonotypes persist, this study deep-sequenced TCR alpha and beta repertoires from monozygotic twins, from unrelated adults of various ages, and from cord blood. To rule out contamination, replicate twin experiments were performed at different times with different library preparation protocols.

From its cysteine to its phenylalanine, the CDR3 spans 14 amino acids. Kept here is only the CDR3 DNA, which spans 42 bases and is read in frame from base 1. Reading the germline V gene gives CDR1 SGHDN and CDR2 FVKESK. Beyond this particular receptor, the publication reports: Compared with coincidental sharing between unrelated individuals, an excess of low generation-probability sequences was observed among out-of-frame TCR alpha sequences shared between twins. Because the same donors could not be followed over many years, the conclusions relied on cross-sectional statistical analysis. Fewer insertions were carried by abundant cord blood beta clonotypes; a weaker similar trend was observed in young adult naive repertoires, while no such trend was observed in memory repertoires. Zero-insertion analyses could be partly confounded by invariant T cells such as MAIT and iNKT, though diverse VJ usage argued against such confounding for most clonotypes. Recombination models systematically underestimated out-of-frame TCR alpha sharing in monozygotic twins but agreed with sharing between unrelated individuals. The excess sharing between twins in beta out-of-frame sequences was weaker because fewer shared sequences reduced the signal-to-noise ratio.

All donors were healthy Caucasians. The sequence came from a newborn girl in good health. What was sequenced was cord blood. The rearrangement combines TRBV14 with TRBJ2-5, with TRBD1 tentatively as D gene (5 bases match). The nucleotides are TGTGCCAGCGGCCAAGTAAAGGGGTACTATGAGCAGTACTTC. It codes for CASGQVKGYYEQYF. Extended through the reference TRBV14 and TRBJ2-5 proteins, this CDR3 yields the full variable domain: EAGVTQFPSHSVIEKGQTVTLRCDPISGHDNLYWYRRVMGKEIKFLLHFVKESKQDESGMPNNRFLAERTGGTYSTLKVQPAELEDSGVYFCASGQVKGYYEQYFGPGTRLLVL.